This T cell receptor (beta chain) emerged from a study of metastatic and nonmetastatic thyroid tumors. Authors' data handling: Clinicopathological groups of papillary thyroid cancer showed CDR3 differences that were used to build a distant-metastasis classifier. With MiXCR, TCRdb reprocessed the PCR reads. TCRdb, not the authors, supplied the V and J calls. The sample records 25,000 to 30,000 clones, around 3.9% being singletons. Thyroid surgery was performed in patients who had received no treatment beforehand. This CDR3 is 15 amino acids long. CDR1 and CDR2 (germline): MNHEY, SMNVEV (reference sequence). With V trimmed by 4 bases and J by 3 bases, 8 bases remained unmatched.

The chain has TRBV27 and TRBJ2-7, with 8 bases fitting TRBD2. This receptor was identified in a male donor with papillary thyroid cancer or a benign thyroid nodule (not recorded which). Some clones in this sample may be carry-over from other donors' samples. Material: blood. The CDR3 nucleotides read TGTGCCAGCAGTTCAAGCGGGAGCGGGGGCTACGAGCAGTACTTC. Protein: CASSSSGSGGYEQYF.